This entry features one TCR beta chain sequence. Its antigen is currently unknown. At one of its ends the junction is not consistent with the germline gene, which may arise from a read error. This sample is drawn from a study of blood T cells in healthy people across ages. General study results and limits: Lack of knowledge of donor CMV status possibly confounded expanded clonotype changes. Estimated diversity across one million T cells was deemed an underestimate.

Healthy individuals of Caucasian origin from Russia, aged about 6 to 95, served as donors. A second 7 to 11 cycle PCR used barcoded and J-beta primers. Tagging of each cDNA molecule was performed by a template-switch adaptor with 12 random nucleotides. TCRdb independently ran MiXCR on the 5' RACE reads; one entry per CDR3 protein. The top ten clones hold around 10% of a sample with about 1.6 million distinct CDR3 sequences, about 31% of them seen once. Sequencing was done on a sample of blood. The source is a woman between 25 and 40 years old in good health.

CDR3 in DNA: TGCGGTGCTCGAAAATATACTAGCGGCGAGACAGATACGCAGTATTTT. Protein sequence: CGARKYTSGETDTQYF. This chain uses TRBV20-1 with TRBJ2-3; 8 bases map to TRBD2. The CDR3 is 16 residues long. Germline-derived CDR1 and CDR2 are DFQATT and SNEGSKA (reference sequence).